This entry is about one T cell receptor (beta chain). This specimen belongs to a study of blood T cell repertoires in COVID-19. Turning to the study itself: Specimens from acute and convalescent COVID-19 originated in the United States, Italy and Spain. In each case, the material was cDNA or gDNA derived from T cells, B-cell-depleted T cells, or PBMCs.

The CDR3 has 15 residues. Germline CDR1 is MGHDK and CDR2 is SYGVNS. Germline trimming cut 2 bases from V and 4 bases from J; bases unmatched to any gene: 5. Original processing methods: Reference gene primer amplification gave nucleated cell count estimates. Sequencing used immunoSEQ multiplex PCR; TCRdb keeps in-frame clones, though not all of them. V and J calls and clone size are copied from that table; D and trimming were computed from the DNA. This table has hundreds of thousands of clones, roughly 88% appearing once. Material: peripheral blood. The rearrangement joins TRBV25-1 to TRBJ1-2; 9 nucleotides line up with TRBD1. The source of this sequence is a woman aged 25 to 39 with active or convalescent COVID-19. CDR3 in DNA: TGTGCCAGCAGTGAACTGGGACAGGGAGGCTATGGCTACACCTTC. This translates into CASSELGQGGYGYTF.